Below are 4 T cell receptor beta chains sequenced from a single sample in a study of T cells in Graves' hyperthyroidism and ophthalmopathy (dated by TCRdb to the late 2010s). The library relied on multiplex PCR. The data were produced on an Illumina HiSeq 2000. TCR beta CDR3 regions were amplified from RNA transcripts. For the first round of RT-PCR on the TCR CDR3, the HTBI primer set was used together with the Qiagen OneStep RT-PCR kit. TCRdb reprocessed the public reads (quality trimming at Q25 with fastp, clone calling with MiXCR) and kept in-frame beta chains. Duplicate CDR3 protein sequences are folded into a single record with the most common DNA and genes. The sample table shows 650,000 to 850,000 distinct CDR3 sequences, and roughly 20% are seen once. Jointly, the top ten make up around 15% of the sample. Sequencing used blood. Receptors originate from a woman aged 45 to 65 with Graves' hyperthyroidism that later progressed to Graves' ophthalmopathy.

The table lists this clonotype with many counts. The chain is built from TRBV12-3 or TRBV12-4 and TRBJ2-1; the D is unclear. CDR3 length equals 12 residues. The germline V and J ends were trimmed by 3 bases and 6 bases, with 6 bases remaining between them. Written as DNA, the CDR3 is TGTGCCAGCAGTTTGATGGTCAATGAGCAGTTCTTC. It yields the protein CASSLMVNEQFF.

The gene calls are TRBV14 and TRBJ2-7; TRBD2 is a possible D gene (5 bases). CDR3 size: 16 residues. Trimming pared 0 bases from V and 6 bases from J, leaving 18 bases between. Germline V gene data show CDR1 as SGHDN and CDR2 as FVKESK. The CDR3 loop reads CASSQDRGRRHGEQYF. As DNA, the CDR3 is TGTGCCAGCAGCCAAGATCGAGGGCGGAGGCATGGCGAGCAGTACTTC.

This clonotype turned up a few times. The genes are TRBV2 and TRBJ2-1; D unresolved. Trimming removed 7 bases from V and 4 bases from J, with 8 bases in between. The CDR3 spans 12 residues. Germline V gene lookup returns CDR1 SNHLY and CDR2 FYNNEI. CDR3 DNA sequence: TGTGCCAGCAAAGCCGGATACAATGAGCAGTTCTTC. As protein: CASKAGYNEQFF. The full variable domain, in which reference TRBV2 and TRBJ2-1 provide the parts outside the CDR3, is EPEVTQTPSHQVTQMGQEVILRCVPISNHLYFYWYRQILGQKVEFLVSFYNNEISEKSEIFDDQFSVERPDGSNFTLKIRSTKLEDSAMYFCASKAGYNEQFFGPGTRLTVL.

The DNA of the CDR3 is TGTGCCAGTAGTATGGGCCCTAGACCTGAAGCTTTCTTT. It yields the protein CASSMGPRPEAFF. The chain recombines TRBV19 with TRBJ1-1; D unresolved. The CDR3 covers 13 residues. The V gene's germline CDR1 is LNHDA and CDR2 SQIVND (reference sequence). V dropped 3 bases and J dropped 6 bases, with 11 bases sitting between them. Using reference TRBV19 and TRBJ1-1 for the parts outside the CDR3, the full variable domain is DGGITQSPKYLFRKEGQNVTLSCEQNLNHDAMYWYRQDPGQGLRLIYYSQIVNDFQKGDIAEGYSVSREKKESFPLTVTSAQKNPTAFYLCASSMGPRPEAFFGQGTRLTVV.